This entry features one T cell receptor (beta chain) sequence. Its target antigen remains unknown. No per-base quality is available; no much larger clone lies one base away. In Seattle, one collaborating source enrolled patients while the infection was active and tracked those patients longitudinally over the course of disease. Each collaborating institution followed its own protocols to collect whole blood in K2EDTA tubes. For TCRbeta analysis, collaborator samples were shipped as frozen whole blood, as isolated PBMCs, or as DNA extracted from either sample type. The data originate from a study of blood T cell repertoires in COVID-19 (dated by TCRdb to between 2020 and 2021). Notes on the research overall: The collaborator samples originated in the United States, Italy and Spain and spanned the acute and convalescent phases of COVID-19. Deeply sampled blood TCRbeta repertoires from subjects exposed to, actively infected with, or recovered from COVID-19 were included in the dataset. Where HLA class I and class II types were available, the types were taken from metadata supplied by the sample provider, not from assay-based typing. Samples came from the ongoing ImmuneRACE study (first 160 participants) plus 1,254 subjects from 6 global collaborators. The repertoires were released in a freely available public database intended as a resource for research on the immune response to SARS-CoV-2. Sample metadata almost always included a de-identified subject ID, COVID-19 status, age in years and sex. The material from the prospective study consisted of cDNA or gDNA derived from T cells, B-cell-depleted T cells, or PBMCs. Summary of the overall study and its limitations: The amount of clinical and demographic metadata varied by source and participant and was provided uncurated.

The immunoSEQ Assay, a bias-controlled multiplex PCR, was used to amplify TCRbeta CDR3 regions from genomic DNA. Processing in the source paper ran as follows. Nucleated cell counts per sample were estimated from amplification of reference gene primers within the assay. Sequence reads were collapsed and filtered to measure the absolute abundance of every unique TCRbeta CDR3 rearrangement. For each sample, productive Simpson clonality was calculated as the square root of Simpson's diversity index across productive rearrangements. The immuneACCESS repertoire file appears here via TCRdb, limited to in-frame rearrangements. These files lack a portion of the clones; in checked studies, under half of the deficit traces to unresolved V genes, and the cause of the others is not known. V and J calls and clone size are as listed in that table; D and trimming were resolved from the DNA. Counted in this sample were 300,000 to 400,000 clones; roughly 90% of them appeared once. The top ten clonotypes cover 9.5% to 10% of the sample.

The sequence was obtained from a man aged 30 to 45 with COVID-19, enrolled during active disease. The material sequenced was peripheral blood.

In nucleotide form, the sequence is TGCGCCAGCAGCCAAGGCCCGGGACAGGGTCTTTCTGAAGCTTTCTTT. Its protein reads: CASSQGPGQGLSEAFF. The chain is encoded by TRBV4-1 joined to TRBJ1-1; a stretch of 9 junction bases matches TRBD1. Germline trimming: 1 base from V, 6 bases from J; junction bases outside gene matches: 9. Sequences MGHRA (CDR1) and YSYEKL (CDR2) are obtained from the germline V gene. The CDR3 holds 16 amino acids from the cysteine to the phenylalanine. Of all the DNA, just the CDR3 is kept, 48 bases in frame from base 1.